This record looks at one T cell receptor beta chain sequence and its context. The germline V and J ends were trimmed by 3 bases and 4 bases, with 9 bases remaining between them. The CDR3 spans 14 residues. Germline lookup yields CDR1 LGHDT and CDR2 YNNKEL (reference sequence). The data were obtained in a study of identical twins. In TCRdb, the 5' RACE reads were re-called with MiXCR into one record per CDR3 protein. This sample has 450,000 or so distinct CDR3 sequences, with around 24% found just once. In addition, the sample was reused for a study of T cells expressing NK-cell markers.

The receptor was derived from a woman aged 18-29 years in good health. V usage is TRBV3-1 and J usage is TRBJ2-2; D ambiguous. The sample consisted of CD4+ T cells sorted from blood. CDR3: CASSQRSSTGELFF. CDR3 nucleotides: TGTGCCAGCAGCCAGCGCAGCTCCACCGGGGAGCTGTTTTTT.